A single sample gave rise to the 5 T cell receptor beta chains below, sequenced in a study of follicular helper T cells after annual influenza vaccination. This sample's time point: 2015-2016 season, 7 days after influenza vaccination. Data came from immunoSEQ multiplex PCR; TCRdb stores just in-frame clones and leaves some out. This table has over 8,000 clones, roughly 80% appearing once. This specimen was CXCR5+ CD38- circulating T follicular helper cells from blood, taken 7 days after influenza vaccination. Indicated subset: circulating Tfh, non-naive CD4+CXCR5+PD-1+ (ICOS+CD38+ or ICOS-CD38-). Every receptor here comes from an adult who received the influenza vaccine.

This clone was observed a handful of times. The rearrangement uses TRBV7-9 and TRBJ1-1, with D possibly TRBD1 on 5 matching bases. Germline CDR1 SEHNR, CDR2 FQNEAQ (reference sequence). The CDR3 is made up of 16 amino acids. The ends were cut back, 1 base at V and 2 bases at J, with 14 bases in the middle. Here the CDR3 DNA reads TGTGCCAGCAGCTTAGGGTGGGGCAGTAGAAACACTGAAGCTTTCTTT. Protein sequence: CASSLGWGSRNTEAFF.

The chain uses TRBV21-1 and TRBJ1-2. TRBV21-1 corresponds to a pseudogene. This CDR3 has 18 residues. CDR3 nucleotides: TGTGCCAGCAGCAGAATGCTAGGGCCATGGGGGGCGGGCGATGGCTACACCTTC. This gives the protein CASSRMLGPWGAGDGYTF.

The rearrangement links TRBV15 to TRBJ2-3; 7 nucleotides agree with TRBD2. This CDR3 is built from 16 residues. From germline, CDR1 is LNHNV and CDR2 YYDKDF (reference sequence). V shed 1 base and J 1 base; nucleotides not matched to a gene: 5. The DNA of the CDR3 is TGTGCCACCAGCAGAGCTAGCGGATCGGGCACAGATACGCAGTATTTT. Protein sequence: CATSRASGSGTDTQYF. Supplemented by reference TRBV15 and TRBJ2-3, the full variable domain reads DAMVIQNPRYQVTQFGKPVTLSCSQTLNHNVMYWYQQKSSQAPKLLFHYYDKDFNNEADTPDNFQSRRPNTSFCFLDIRSPGLGDTAMYLCATSRASGSGTDTQYFGPGTRLTVL.

The gene calls are TRBV7-9 and TRBJ1-1; D remains unclear. CDR1 is SEHNR and CDR2 is FQNEAQ in the germline V gene (reference sequence). This CDR3 is 11 amino acids long. Between the trimmed V and J ends, which lost 7 bases and 3 bases, there was a span of 6 bases. Here the CDR3 reads CASTRYTEAFF. CDR3 nucleotides: TGTGCCAGCACCAGGTACACTGAAGCTTTCTTT.

The CDR3 DNA sequence: TGTGCCAGCAGTTTAGTTGCAGCCGGGGAGCTGTTTTTT. Its protein product is CASSLVAAGELFF. This chain joins TRBV27 and TRBJ2-2; D is unclear. V dropped 2 bases and J dropped 6 bases, with 7 bases sitting between them. CDR1 and CDR2 from the germline V gene are MNHEY and SMNVEV (reference sequence). CDR3 length equals 13 residues.